Listed here are 3 T cell receptor beta chains from one sample, sequenced in a study of blood T cell repertoires in COVID-19. Sequencing was performed with immunoSEQ multiplex PCR; in TCRdb, only in-frame clones are kept and a portion is missing. The sample records 200,000 to 300,000 clones, approximately 86% being singletons. Sample: peripheral blood. Receptors originate from a man between 40 and 49 years old who had recovered from COVID-19.

The J gene is TRBJ2-7, the V gene TRBV6-5; D may be TRBD1 (6 bases). CDR3 length: 12 residues. The V gene lost 5 bases and the J gene lost 4 bases, with 9 bases spanning the gap. Germline V gene sequence: CDR1 MNHEY, CDR2 SVGAGI. CDR3 sequence: CASSTTGYEQYF. CDR3 sequence (DNA): TGTGCCAGCAGTACGACAGGTTACGAGCAGTACTTC.

V usage is TRBV5-4 and J usage is TRBJ2-7; the D gene is possibly TRBD2 (7 bases). CDR1 and CDR2 from the germline V gene are SGHNT and YYREEE (reference sequence). V gave up 2 bases and J gave up 6 bases, with 27 bases separating them. The CDR3 runs to 18 residues. DNA of the CDR3: TGTGCCAGCAGCTTTAGGGGAGGGGGAGGAGGACTACTGGGCGAGCAGTACTTC. Its translation: CASSFRGGGGGLLGEQYF.

V is TRBV10-3 and J is TRBJ2-5, with unresolved D. Between the trimmed V and J ends, which lost 4 bases and 3 bases, there was a span of 6 bases. CDR3 length: 12 residues. Germline CDR1 and CDR2: ENHRY and SYGVKD. The CDR3 is CAISGAEETQYF. As DNA, the CDR3 is TGTGCCATCAGTGGGGCAGAAGAGACCCAGTACTTC.